This record covers a single T cell receptor (beta chain). These data originate in a study of blood T cell repertoires in COVID-19. The protocol was immunoSEQ multiplex PCR, while the TCRdb copy is restricted to in-frame clones and leaves out a portion. The table includes 150,000 to 200,000 clones, about nine tenths detected once. The sample consisted of peripheral blood. This sequence was found in a man aged 70 or older with acute or convalescent COVID-19.

CDR3 region: CASSPPGLPFAQYF. In DNA form, the CDR3 reads TGTGCCAGCTCACCACCGGGACTCCCTTTTGCCCAGTACTTC. The chain carries TRBV18 and TRBJ2-5; D might be TRBD2 (6 bases). Germline CDR1 KGHSH, CDR2 LQKENI. The V and J ends lost 0 bases and 9 bases respectively, with 14 bases between them. CDR3 length: 14 residues. The full variable domain, completed using reference TRBV18 and TRBJ2-5, is NAGVMQNPRHLVRRRGQEARLRCSPMKGHSHVYWYRQLPEEGLKFMVYLQKENIIDESGMPKERFSAEFPKEGPSILRIQQVVRGDSAAYFCASSPPGLPFAQYFGPGTRLLVL.